These 20 T cell receptor beta chains were all obtained from the same sample, sequenced in a study of T-cell memory formation after mild COVID-19. One entry per CDR3 protein results from TCRdb running MiXCR on the 5' RACE reads. The repertoire holds about 290,000 distinct CDR3 sequences, with 15% as singletons. The specimen sequenced was PBMCs or a T cell subset sorted from them (not recorded which). Receptors were obtained from a man aged 18 to 35 who had mild COVID-19 (a few samples of this study predate the infection). Cell type and time point are not known.

This clonotype was detected many times. The gene calls are TRBV7-2 and TRBJ2-5, with unresolved D. V was shortened by 4 bases and J by 5 bases, with 5 bases between the two germline ends. The CDR3 runs 11 residues. Germline V gene sequence: CDR1 SGHTA, CDR2 FQGNSA. The CDR3 nucleotides are TGTGCCAGCAGCTCCTGGGAGACCCAGTACTTC. As protein: CASSSWETQYF.

There are a few counts of this clonotype. The CDR3 DNA reads TGCAGTGCTAGGGTCGCGGGATCGTACTACGAGCAGTACTTC. Amino acid sequence: CSARVAGSYYEQYF. V gene TRBV20-1 combines with J gene TRBJ2-7; D may be TRBD2 (6 bases). This CDR3 has 14 amino acids. Germline V gives CDR1 DFQATT, CDR2 SNEGSKA (reference sequence). Trimming pared 3 bases from V and 3 bases from J, leaving 15 bases between.

The J gene is TRBJ2-5, the V gene TRBV7-9, with D tentatively TRBD1 or TRBD2 (5 bases each). The CDR3 contains 15 residues. Germline values: CDR1 SEHNR, CDR2 FQNEAQ (reference sequence). Deletions cut 4 bases from V and 4 bases from J, with 16 bases between. The CDR3 DNA is TGTGCCAGCAGCTCATCCTCGGGGCCCGGAGAGACCCAGTACTTC. Protein: CASSSSSGPGETQYF.

This clonotype showed up many times. V and J are TRBV20-1 and TRBJ1-4; 9 bases line up with TRBD1. The CDR3 is 13 residues long. J lost 8 bases, V lost 4 bases, and 5 bases had no gene match. Germline CDR1 and CDR2: DFQATT and SNEGSKA (reference sequence). The CDR3 nucleotides are TGCAGTGCTATGGACAGGGGATACGAAAAACTGTTTTTT. Protein: CSAMDRGYEKLFF.

This clonotype was detected a few times. The chain carries TRBV11-2 and TRBJ2-7, with D unresolved. Trimming removed 2 bases from V and 0 bases from J, with 8 bases in between. Germline loops: CDR1 SGHAT, CDR2 FQNNGV. The CDR3 consists of 14 residues. The CDR3 nucleotides are TGTGCCAGCAGCTTAAGGGCAGGCTCCTACGAGCAGTACGTC. Its protein product is CASSLRAGSYEQYV.

This clonotype was seen a few times. This rearrangement joins TRBV20-1 to TRBJ2-1; D call uncertain. CDR1 DFQATT and CDR2 SNEGSKA come from the germline V gene (reference sequence). V dropped 0 bases and J dropped 7 bases, with 7 bases sitting between them. This CDR3 contains 12 residues. CDR3 amino acids: CSARDRWNEQFF. CDR3 nucleotides: TGCAGTGCTAGAGATCGGTGGAATGAGCAGTTCTTC.

The chain uses TRBV28 and TRBJ2-3; tentative D call: TRBD1 (6 bases). This CDR3 region has 17 residues. Deletions cut 6 bases from V and 0 bases from J, with 19 bases between. Germline loops: CDR1 MDHEN, CDR2 SYDVKM. This CDR3 is CASRRGTAGPSTDTQYF. In nucleotides, the CDR3 is TGTGCCAGCAGGAGGGGGACGGCGGGTCCTAGCACAGATACGCAGTATTTT. Drawing the rest from reference TRBV28 and TRBJ2-3, the complete variable domain is DVKVTQSSRYLVKRTGEKVFLECVQDMDHENMFWYRQDPGLGLRLIYFSYDVKMKEKGDIPEGYSVSREKKERFSLILESASTNQTSMYLCASRRGTAGPSTDTQYFGPGTRLTVL.

The chain couples TRBV5-6 to TRBJ2-7; 7 positions agree with TRBD1. The germline gives CDR1 SGHDT, CDR2 YYEEEE. CDR3 size: 16 residues. With V trimmed by 4 bases and J by 5 bases, 15 bases remained unmatched. The CDR3 reads CASSTRRRDRSDEQYV. The CDR3 DNA follows: TGTGCCAGCAGCACTCGGCGCCGGGACAGATCCGACGAGCAGTACGTC.

This clonotype showed up many times. This chain connects TRBV11-3 to TRBJ2-1; no firm D call. In germline, CDR1 is SGHNT, CDR2 YENEEA. CDR3 size: 13 residues. V was shortened by 1 base and J by 9 bases, with 10 bases between the two germline ends. CDR3 bases: TGTGCCAGCAGCTTAGTACCGTCAAGTGAGCAGTTCTTC. It encodes CASSLVPSSEQFF.

The genes are TRBV6-2 or TRBV6-3 and TRBJ1-5; 7 bases align to TRBD1. With 0 bases clipped from V and 0 bases from J, the junction kept 8 bases outside the gene matches. In germline, CDR1 is MNHEY, CDR2 SVGEGT. CDR3 length: 18 amino acids. CDR3 loop: CASSYSGQVGGSNQPQHF. Written as DNA, the CDR3 is TGTGCCAGCAGTTACTCCGGACAGGTCGGAGGTAGCAATCAGCCCCAGCATTTT.

The chain is built from TRBV4-2 and TRBJ2-5; D gene unclear. Trimming left V 0 bases short and J 2 bases short, with 10 bases between. Germline CDR1 is LGHNA and CDR2 is YNFKEQ. This CDR3 contains 15 residues. The CDR3 nucleotides are TGTGCCAGCAGCCAAGATATACAGATACAAGAGACCCAGTACTTC. As protein: CASSQDIQIQETQYF.

This clonotype was seen only a few times. The rearrangement links TRBV10-3 to TRBJ1-5; no reliable D call. The V end lost 4 bases, the J end lost 5 bases, and 9 bases lay between the germline ends. This CDR3 region has 13 residues. Germline CDR1 ENHRY, CDR2 SYGVKD. The CDR3 spells CAISGVGDQPQHF. In nucleotides, the CDR3 is TGTGCCATCAGTGGAGTGGGCGATCAGCCCCAGCATTTT.

This chain joins TRBV12-3 or TRBV12-4 and TRBJ2-1; D is ambiguous. The CDR3 totals 12 residues. Deletions cut 3 bases from V and 9 bases from J, with 9 bases between. CDR3 coding DNA: TGTGCCAGCAGTTTCGTCGTGGCTGAGCAGTTCTTC. Its protein product is CASSFVVAEQFF.

V and J are TRBV4-1 and TRBJ2-5, with 12 bases matching TRBD2. This CDR3 spans 17 amino acids. The V gene's germline CDR1 is MGHRA and CDR2 YSYEKL. The V and J ends lost 3 bases and 1 base, in that order; junction bases with no gene match: 6. As DNA, the CDR3 is TGCGCCAGCAGCCACTGGGGGACTAGCGGGCCCCAAGAGACCCAGTACTTC. It codes for CASSHWGTSGPQETQYF.

The table lists this clonotype with a few counts. V is TRBV25-1 and J is TRBJ1-1; weak D call: TRBD1 (5 bases). CDR1 MGHDK and CDR2 SYGVNS come from the germline V gene. V lost 4 bases to trimming and J lost 12 bases, with 18 bases between them. This CDR3 is 13 amino acids long. CDR3 residues: CASSARSGLFTFF. CDR3 in DNA: TGTGCCAGCAGTGCCCGGTCAGGGCTGTTTACTTTCTTT.

The chain has TRBV7-9 and TRBJ1-6; weak D call: TRBD1 (6 bases). Per the germline V gene, CDR1 is SEHNR and CDR2 is FQNEAQ (reference sequence). This CDR3 spans 15 amino acids. Trimming removed 4 bases at V and 5 bases at J, with 12 bases between. In nucleotides, the CDR3 is TGTGCCAGCAGCTCAGGGACACTAAATAATTCACCCCTCCACTTT. Its translation: CASSSGTLNNSPLHF.

There are many counts of this clonotype. V and J are TRBV7-2 and TRBJ2-3; D assignment may be TRBD1 or TRBD2 (6 bases each). CDR1 is SGHTA, CDR2 FQGNSA, per germline. V was shortened by 2 bases and J by 1 base, with 13 bases between the two germline ends. CDR3 size: 16 residues. The CDR3 loop is CASSLSPGAGTDTQYF. The CDR3 DNA reads as TGTGCCAGCAGCTTATCCCCGGGGGCGGGCACAGATACGCAGTATTTT.

This clonotype was seen more than once but under ten times. V gene TRBV5-1 combines with J gene TRBJ1-2; D gene uncertain. Germline CDR1 SGHRS, CDR2 YFSETQ. The CDR3 is 13 residues long. V lost 5 bases and J lost 1, with 9 bases in between. The CDR3 DNA follows: TGCGCCAGCAGTCCCGACCTTAACTATGGCTACACCTTC. Protein: CASSPDLNYGYTF.

This clonotype has only a few counts. This chain connects TRBV10-3 to TRBJ2-2; 8 nucleotides agree with TRBD1. The V segment lost 0 bases and the J segment 6 bases; nucleotides outside the gene matches: 9. This CDR3 contains 17 residues. Germline lookup yields CDR1 ENHRY and CDR2 SYGVKD. The CDR3 loop reads CAISESRGAGGAGELFF. Written as DNA, the CDR3 is TGTGCCATCAGTGAGTCTCGCGGGGCAGGGGGCGCCGGGGAGCTGTTTTTT.

A few counts support this clonotype. This CDR3 reads CARKTVNTGELFF. CDR3 DNA: TGTGCCAGAAAGACAGTCAACACCGGGGAGCTGTTTTTT. The chain carries TRBV2 and TRBJ2-2; D is perhaps TRBD1 (5 bases). This CDR3 has 13 residues. V was shortened by 9 bases and J by 2 bases, with 10 bases between the two germline ends. The germline CDR1 and CDR2 sequences are SNHLY and FYNNEI.